This TCR beta chain is drawn from a study of T-cell reconstitution after alpha-beta-depleted transplantation in children. Germline CDR1 and CDR2: LNHNV and YYDKDF (reference sequence). Trimming removed 0 bases from V and 4 bases from J; junction bases left unmatched: 5. The CDR3 has 15 amino acids. The TCRbeta library incorporated unique molecular identifiers. TCRdb ran MiXCR on the PCR reads and lists one entry per CDR3 protein. The sample lists approximately 340,000 distinct CDR3 sequences, 10% occurring once. Source: PBMCs from the stem cell graft donor, taken from the stem cell graft. This TCR was recovered from a human donor who donated a stem cell graft to a child with acute lymphoblastic leukemia. The chain combines TRBV15 with TRBJ1-2; 7 positions agree with TRBD1. The CDR3 DNA reads TGTGCCACCAGCAGAGATAGGGGGCGAGGCTATGGCTACACCTTC. It yields the protein CATSRDRGRGYGYTF.